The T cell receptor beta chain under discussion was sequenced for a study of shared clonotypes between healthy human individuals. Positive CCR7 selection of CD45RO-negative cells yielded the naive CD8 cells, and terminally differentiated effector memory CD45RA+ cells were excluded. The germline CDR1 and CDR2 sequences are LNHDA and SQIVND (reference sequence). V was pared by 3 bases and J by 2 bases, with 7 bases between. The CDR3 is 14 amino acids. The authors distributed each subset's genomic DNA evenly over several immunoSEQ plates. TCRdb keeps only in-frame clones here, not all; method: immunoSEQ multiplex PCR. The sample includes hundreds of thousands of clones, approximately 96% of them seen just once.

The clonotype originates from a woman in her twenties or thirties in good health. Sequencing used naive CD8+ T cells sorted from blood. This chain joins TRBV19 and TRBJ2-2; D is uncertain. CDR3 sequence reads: CASSIFGNTGELFF. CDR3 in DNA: TGTGCCAGTAGTATCTTCGGTAACACCGGGGAGCTGTTTTTT.